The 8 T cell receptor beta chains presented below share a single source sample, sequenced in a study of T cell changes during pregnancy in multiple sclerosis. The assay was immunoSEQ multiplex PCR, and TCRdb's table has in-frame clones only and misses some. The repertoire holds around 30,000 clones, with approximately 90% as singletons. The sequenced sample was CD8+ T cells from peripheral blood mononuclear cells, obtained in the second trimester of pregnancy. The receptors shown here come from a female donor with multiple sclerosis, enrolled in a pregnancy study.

Written as DNA, the CDR3 is TGTGCCATCAGTGACTCTTACGAGAACGAGCAGTACTTC. It specifies CAISDSYENEQYF. The rearrangement joins TRBV10-3 to TRBJ2-7; D gene unclear. CDR3 size: 13 residues. V shed 3 bases and J shed 5 bases, with 11 bases lying between them. CDR1 and CDR2 from the germline V gene are ENHRY and SYGVKD.

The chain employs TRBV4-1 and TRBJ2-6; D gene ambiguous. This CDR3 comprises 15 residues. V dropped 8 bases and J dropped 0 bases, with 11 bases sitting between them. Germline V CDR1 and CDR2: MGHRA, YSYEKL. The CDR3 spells CASGRTTSGANVLTF. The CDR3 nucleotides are TGCGCCAGCGGTCGCACTACCTCTGGGGCCAACGTCCTGACTTTC.

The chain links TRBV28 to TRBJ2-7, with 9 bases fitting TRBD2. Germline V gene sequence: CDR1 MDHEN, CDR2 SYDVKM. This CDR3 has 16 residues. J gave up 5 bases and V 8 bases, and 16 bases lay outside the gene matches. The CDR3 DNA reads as TGTGCCAGCGGTGTTCCAGCGGGAGGTCGGGGGGACGAGCAGTACTTC. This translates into CASGVPAGGRGDEQYF. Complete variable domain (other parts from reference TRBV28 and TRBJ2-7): DVKVTQSSRYLVKRTGEKVFLECVQDMDHENMFWYRQDPGLGLRLIYFSYDVKMKEKGDIPEGYSVSREKKERFSLILESASTNQTSMYLCASGVPAGGRGDEQYFGPGTRLTVT.

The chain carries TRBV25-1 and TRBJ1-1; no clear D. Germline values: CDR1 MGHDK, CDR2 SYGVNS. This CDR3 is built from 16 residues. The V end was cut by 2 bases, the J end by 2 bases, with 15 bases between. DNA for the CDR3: TGTGCCAGCAGTGAACCCACCGGGGAACTCAACACTGAAGCTTTCTTT. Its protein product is CASSEPTGELNTEAFF.

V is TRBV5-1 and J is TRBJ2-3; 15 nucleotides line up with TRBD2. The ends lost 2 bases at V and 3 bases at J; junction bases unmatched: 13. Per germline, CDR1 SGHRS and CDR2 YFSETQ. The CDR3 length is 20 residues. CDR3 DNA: TGCGCCAGCAGCTTATTACATGCGGGACTAGCGGGAGGCAGTACAGATACGCAGTATTTT. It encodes CASSLLHAGLAGGSTDTQYF.

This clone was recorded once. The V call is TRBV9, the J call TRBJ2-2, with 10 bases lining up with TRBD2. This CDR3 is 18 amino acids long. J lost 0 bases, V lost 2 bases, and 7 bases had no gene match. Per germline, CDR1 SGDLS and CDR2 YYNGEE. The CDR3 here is CASSVHHGLAANTGELFF. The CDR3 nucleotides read TGTGCCAGCAGCGTCCACCATGGACTAGCGGCGAACACCGGGGAGCTGTTTTTT.

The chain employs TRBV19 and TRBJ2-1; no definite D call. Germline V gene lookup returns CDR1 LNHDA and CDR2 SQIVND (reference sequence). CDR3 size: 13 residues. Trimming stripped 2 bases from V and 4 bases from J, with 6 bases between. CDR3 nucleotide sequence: TGTGCCAGTAGTATAACTAATTACAATGAGCAGTTCTTC. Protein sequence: CASSITNYNEQFF.

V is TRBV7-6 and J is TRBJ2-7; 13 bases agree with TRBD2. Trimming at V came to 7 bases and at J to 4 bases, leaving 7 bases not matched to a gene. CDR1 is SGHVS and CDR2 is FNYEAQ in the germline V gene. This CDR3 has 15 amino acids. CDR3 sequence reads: CASMKGTSGEYEQYF. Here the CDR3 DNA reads TGTGCCAGCATGAAAGGGACTAGCGGGGAGTACGAGCAGTACTTC.